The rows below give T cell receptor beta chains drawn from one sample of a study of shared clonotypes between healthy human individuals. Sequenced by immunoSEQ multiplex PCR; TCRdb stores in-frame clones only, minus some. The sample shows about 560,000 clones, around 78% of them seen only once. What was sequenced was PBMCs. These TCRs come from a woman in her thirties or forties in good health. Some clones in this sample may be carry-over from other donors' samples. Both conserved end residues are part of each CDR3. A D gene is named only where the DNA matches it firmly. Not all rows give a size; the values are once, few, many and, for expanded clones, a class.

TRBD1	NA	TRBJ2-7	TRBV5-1	TGCGCCAGCAGCTTAGGGACAGCCTCCTACGAGCAGTACTTC	CASSLGTASYEQYF
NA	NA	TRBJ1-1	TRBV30	TGTGCCTGGAGTTTGCAGGAGAACACCGAAGCTTTCTTT	CAWSLQENTEAFF
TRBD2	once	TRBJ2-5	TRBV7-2	TGTGCCAGCAGCCCGTGGACTAGCCCCGCCGGGACCCAGTACTTC	CASSPWTSPAGTQYF
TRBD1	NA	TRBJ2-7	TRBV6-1	TGTGCCAGCAGTGATAGACAGGGTTCATCCTACGAGCAGTACTTC	CASSDRQGSSYEQYF
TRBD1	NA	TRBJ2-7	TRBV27	TGTGCCAGCAGTCTCTCCGGGGACAGGGACTACGAGCAGTACTTC	CASSLSGDRDYEQYF
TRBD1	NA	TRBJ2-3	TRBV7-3	TGTGCCAGCAGCTTAACGGGGGCAGGGGGCTTATGGCGGGAAAGCACAGATACGCAGTATTTT	CASSLTGAGGLWRESTDTQYF
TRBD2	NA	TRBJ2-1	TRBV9	TGTGCCAGCAGCCCCCTAGCGGACCCCTTCAATGAGCAGTTCTTC	CASSPLADPFNEQFF
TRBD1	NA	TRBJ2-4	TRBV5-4	TGTGCCAGCAGCTTGGGGGACAGAGAAAACATTCAGTACTTC	CASSLGDRENIQYF
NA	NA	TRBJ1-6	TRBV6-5	TGTGCCACGCAGGTTACCTATAATTCACCCCTCCACTTT	CATQVTYNSPLHF
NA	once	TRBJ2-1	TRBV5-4	TGTGCCAGCAGCTTGCCGAGGGCTAAGAATGAGCAGTTCTTC	CASSLPRAKNEQFF
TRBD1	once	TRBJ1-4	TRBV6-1	TGTGCCAGCACCCTGACAGGGGGAAAAAAACTGTTTTTT	CASTLTGGKKLFF
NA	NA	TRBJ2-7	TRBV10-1	TGCGCCAGCAGTGAGTCGGGGCTCTACGAGCAGTACTTC	CASSESGLYEQYF
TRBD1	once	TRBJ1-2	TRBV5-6	TGTGCCGGCTCACAGGGGAACTATGGCTACACCTTC	CAGSQGNYGYTF
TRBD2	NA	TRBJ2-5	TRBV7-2	TGTGCCAGCAGCCCGACTAGCGGAAGCTACCAGTACTTC	CASSPTSGSYQYF
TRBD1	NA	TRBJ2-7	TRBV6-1	TGTGCCAGCGGGGACAGGCGTTACTCCTACGAGCAGTACTTC	CASGDRRYSYEQYF
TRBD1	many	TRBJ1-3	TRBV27	TGTGCCAGCAGTCGGACAGGCATTGGAAACACCATATATTTT	CASSRTGIGNTIYF
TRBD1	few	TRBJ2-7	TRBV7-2	TGTGCCAGCAGCTTAGCCACAGGGGGCGGGCAGTACTTC	CASSLATGGGQYF
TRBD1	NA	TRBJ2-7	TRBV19	TGTGCCAGTAGTACCGGACAGGGAATTTCCTACGAGCAGTACTTC	CASSTGQGISYEQYF
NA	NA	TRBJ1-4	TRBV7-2	TGTGCCAGCAGCTTAGGTCTGGGGTATAATGAAAAACTGTTTTTT	CASSLGLGYNEKLFF
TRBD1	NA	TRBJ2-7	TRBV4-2	TGTGCCAGCAGCCCAACCTCCGGGACAGGGGGCCTCGGCGAGCAGTACTTC	CASSPTSGTGGLGEQYF
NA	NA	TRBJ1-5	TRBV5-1	TGCGCCAGCAGCTTGGGGACAAATCAGCCCCAGCATTTT	CASSLGTNQPQHF
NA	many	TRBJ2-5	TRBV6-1	TGTGCCAGCAGTGAAGCGCCGGGGATTTTCCAAGAGACCCAGTACTTC	CASSEAPGIFQETQYF
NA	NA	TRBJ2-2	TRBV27	TGTGCCAGCAGGGCCCAACGGGGAACCGGGGAGCTGTTTTTT	CASRAQRGTGELFF
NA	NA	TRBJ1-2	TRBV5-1	TGCGCCAGCAGCTTGACGGCAGGGGAGTGGGACTATGGCTACACCTTC	CASSLTAGEWDYGYTF
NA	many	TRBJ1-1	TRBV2	TGTGCCAGCAGCCTCCCCCAGGGGAGTGAAGCTTTCTTT	CASSLPQGSEAFF
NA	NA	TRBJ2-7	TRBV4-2	TGTGCCAGCAGCCAATCCGGGACGGGTGACGAGCAGTACTTC	CASSQSGTGDEQYF
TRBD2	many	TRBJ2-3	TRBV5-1	TGCGCCAGCAGCCCTAGCGGGAGGGGAGATACGCAGTATTTT	CASSPSGRGDTQYF
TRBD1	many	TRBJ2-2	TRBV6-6	TGTGCCAGCTCCGGGACAGGGGTCGGTCTCACCGGGGAGCTGTTTTTT	CASSGTGVGLTGELFF
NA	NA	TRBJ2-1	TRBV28	TGTGCCAGCAGCCCTCCTGGTCTACTAGGGGTGGGGAATGAGCAGTTCTTC	CASSPPGLLGVGNEQFF
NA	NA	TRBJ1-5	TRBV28	TGTGCCAGCAGTTTGGTGACAACTAGCAATCGGCCCCAGCATTTT	CASSLVTTSNRPQHF
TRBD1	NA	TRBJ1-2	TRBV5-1	TGCGCCAGCAGCTCATCGACAGGGGCGGAAGGGTTGACTGGCTACACCTTC	CASSSSTGAEGLTGYTF
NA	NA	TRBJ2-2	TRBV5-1	TGCGCCAGCAGCCCCCAGGGGATTACCGGGGAGCTGTTTTTT	CASSPQGITGELFF
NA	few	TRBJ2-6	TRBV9	TGTGCCAGCAGCTACGAAATAGGGGCTGGGGCCAACGTCCTGACTTTC	CASSYEIGAGANVLTF
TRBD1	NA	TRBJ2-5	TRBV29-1	TGCAGCGCCAGGGGGCAGACGGAAACCCAGTACTTC	CSARGQTETQYF
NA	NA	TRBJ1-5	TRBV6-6	TGTGCCAGCGCTGTCGGGGGTCTGGGGCCCCAGCATTTT	CASAVGGLGPQHF
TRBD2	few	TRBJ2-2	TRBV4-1	TGCGCCAGCAGCCAAGTACTAGCGAAAAACACCGGGGAGCTGTTTTTT	CASSQVLAKNTGELFF
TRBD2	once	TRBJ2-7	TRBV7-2	TGTGCCAGCAGCCCCAGCCGGGAGGCCGTGTACGAGCAGTACTTC	CASSPSREAVYEQYF
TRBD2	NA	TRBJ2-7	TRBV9	TGTGCCAGCAGCGGCGGGACTAATTACGAGCAGTACTTC	CASSGGTNYEQYF
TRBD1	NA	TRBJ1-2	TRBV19	TGTGCCAGTAGCCAGGGACAGGCTAACTATGGCTACACCTTC	CASSQGQANYGYTF
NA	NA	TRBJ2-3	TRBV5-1	TGCGCCAGCAGCATCGGACAGTCCACAGATACGCAGTATTTT	CASSIGQSTDTQYF
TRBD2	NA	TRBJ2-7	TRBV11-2	TGTGCCAGCAGCTTAGATCTAAGAAGCGGGGGGTACTTC	CASSLDLRSGGYF
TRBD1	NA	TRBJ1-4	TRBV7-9	TGTGCCAGCAGCTTGGACTCCGGGACAGTGCGGAATGAAAAACTGTTTTTT	CASSLDSGTVRNEKLFF
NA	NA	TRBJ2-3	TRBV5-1	TGCGCCAGCAGCTTCGGGGGTAGCACAGATACGCAGTATTTT	CASSFGGSTDTQYF
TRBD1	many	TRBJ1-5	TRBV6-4	TGTGCCAGCAGCCCGACAGGGAGCAATCAGCCCCAGCATTTT	CASSPTGSNQPQHF
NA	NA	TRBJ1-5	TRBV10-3	TGTGCCATCAGTGAGTCACGGGGGAATCAGCCCCAGCATTTT	CAISESRGNQPQHF
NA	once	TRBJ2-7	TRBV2	TGTGCCAGCCAGGAGGGCGACGAGCAGTACTTC	CASQEGDEQYF
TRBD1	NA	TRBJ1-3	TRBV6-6	TGTGCCAGCAGGCCAGGGGGCGAGAACACCATATATTTT	CASRPGGENTIYF
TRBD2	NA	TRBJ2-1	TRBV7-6	TGTGCCAGCAGCTTGGCTAGCGGAGGATACAATGAGCAGTTCTTC	CASSLASGGYNEQFF
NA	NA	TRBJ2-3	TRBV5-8	TGTGCCAGCAGCTCAACCCCGGGGTTGACTCGCACAGATACGCAGTATTTT	CASSSTPGLTRTDTQYF
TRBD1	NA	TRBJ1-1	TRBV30	TGTGCCTGGAGTGCCGGACAGGGGGCGAACACTGAAGCTTTCTTT	CAWSAGQGANTEAFF
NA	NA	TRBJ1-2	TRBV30	TGTGCCTGGAGCCGAACAGGGAGCGGTGGCTACACCTTC	CAWSRTGSGGYTF
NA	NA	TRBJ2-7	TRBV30	TGTGCCTGGAGTGAGTCTCGGGCCCGCGAGCAGTACTTC	CAWSESRAREQYF
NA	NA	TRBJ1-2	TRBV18	TGTGCCAGCTCAACAGGAGCTAACTATGGCTACACCTTC	CASSTGANYGYTF
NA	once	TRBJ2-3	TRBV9	TGTGCCAGCAGCAGGGGGACCCAGGGTACAGATACGCAGTATTTT	CASSRGTQGTDTQYF
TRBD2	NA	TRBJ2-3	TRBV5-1	TGCGCCAGCAGCTCTGGCCTAGCGGGAGAAGGGGATACGCAGTATTTT	CASSSGLAGEGDTQYF
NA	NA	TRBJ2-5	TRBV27	TGTGCCAGCAGCTCCTCGACCCTCCGAGGGGAGACCCAGTACTTC	CASSSSTLRGETQYF
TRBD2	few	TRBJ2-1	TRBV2	TGTGCCAGAGGGACTGGGCTAGCGGGAGCGTCGGATGAGCAGTTCTTC	CARGTGLAGASDEQFF
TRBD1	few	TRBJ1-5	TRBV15	TGTGCCACCAGCAGAGATAGGGTGACAGGGGCGAATCAGCCCCAGCATTTT	CATSRDRVTGANQPQHF
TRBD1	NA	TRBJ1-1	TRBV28	TGTGCCAGCAGTCCTCACAGGGGCTGGGGCACTGAAGCTTTCTTT	CASSPHRGWGTEAFF
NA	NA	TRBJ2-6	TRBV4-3	TGCGCCAGCAGCCAAGAGCTCTCTGGGGCCAACGTCCTGACTTTC	CASSQELSGANVLTF